This T cell receptor beta chain was sequenced in a study of CD8 T cells in ankylosing spondylitis. Study-wide points: Blood from ankylosing spondylitis patients appeared to carry a characteristic roughly eight-variant TCR beta motif. Certain motif variants had earlier been reported in reactive arthritis synovial fluid and blood. CD8+ disease-linked clones were present at relatively low frequencies in blood. As reported, disease-linked clones showed significant enrichment in matched ankylosing spondylitis synovial fluid.

The table lists this clonotype with many counts. What it recognizes is unknown. A quantitative 5'-RACE method, one with molecular barcodes, was used to make TCR beta libraries. TCRdb analysed the 5' RACE reads with MiXCR anew, one entry per CDR3 protein. The sample shows fewer than 550,000 distinct CDR3 sequences, approximately 5.3% of them seen only once. With V trimmed by 6 bases and J by 7 bases, 9 bases remained unmatched. The V gene's germline CDR1 is MNHEY and CDR2 SMNVEV (reference sequence). The CDR3 contains 14 residues. The sample taken for sequencing was blood, either unsorted or a sorted T cell fraction (not recorded which). This chain connects TRBV27 to TRBJ2-7; the match to TRBD1 covers 10 bases. This receptor was identified in a male donor with ankylosing spondylitis. CDR3 region: CASRRDRGRGEQYF. CDR3 bases: TGTGCCAGCAGGAGGGACAGGGGTCGGGGAGAGCAGTACTTC.